This T cell receptor (beta chain) was obtained from a study of preoperative IRX-2 immunotherapy in early breast cancer. This clone is medium-sized by share. TCRdb keeps only in-frame clones here, not all; method: immunoSEQ multiplex PCR. The sample contains about 38,000 clones, roughly 80% of which appear only once. The treatment here: preoperative locoregional IRX-2 cytokine immunotherapy. Patients received preoperative, locoregional IRX-2 cytokine immunotherapy in a phase Ib study. Looked up from germline, CDR1 is SGHNT and CDR2 is YENEEA. This CDR3 comprises 16 residues. The V segment lost 4 bases and the J segment 4 bases; nucleotides outside the gene matches: 6.

Source: lymph node tissue, taken after IRX-2 immunotherapy. This clonotype originated in a human donor with breast cancer. The rearrangement links TRBV11-3 to TRBJ2-1; 11 bases are shared with TRBD1. CDR3 in DNA: TGTGCCAGCAGCTCCCGGGACAGGGGGTCTTACAATGAGCAGTTCTTC. It translates to CASSSRDRGSYNEQFF. The full variable domain, with the rest looked up from reference TRBV11-3 and TRBJ2-1, is EAGVVQSPRYKIIEKKQPVAFWCNPISGHNTLYWYLQNLGQGPELLIRYENEEAVDDSQLPKDRFSAERLKGVDSTLKIQPAELGDSAVYLCASSSRDRGSYNEQFFGPGTRLTVL.